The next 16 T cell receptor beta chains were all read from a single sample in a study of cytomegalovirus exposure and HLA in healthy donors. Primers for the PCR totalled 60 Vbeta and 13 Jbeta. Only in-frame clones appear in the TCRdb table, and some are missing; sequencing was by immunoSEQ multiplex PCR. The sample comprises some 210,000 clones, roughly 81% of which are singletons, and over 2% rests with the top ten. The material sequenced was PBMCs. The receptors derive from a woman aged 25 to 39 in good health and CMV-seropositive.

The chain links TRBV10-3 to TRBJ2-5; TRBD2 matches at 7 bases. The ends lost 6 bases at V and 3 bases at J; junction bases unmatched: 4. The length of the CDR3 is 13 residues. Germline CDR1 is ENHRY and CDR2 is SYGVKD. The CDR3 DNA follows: TGTGCCATCAGGCTTGGGGGGGAAGAGACCCAGTACTTC. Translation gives CAIRLGGEETQYF.

CDR3 residues: CAWSVGRQEAFF. The CDR3 nucleotides are TGTGCCTGGAGTGTAGGCAGGCAGGAAGCTTTCTTT. The genes are TRBV30 and TRBJ1-1; unclear D gene. The ends were cut back, 0 bases at V and 8 bases at J, with 10 bases in the middle. The germline gives CDR1 GTSNPN, CDR2 SVGIG (reference sequence). The CDR3 extends over 12 amino acids.

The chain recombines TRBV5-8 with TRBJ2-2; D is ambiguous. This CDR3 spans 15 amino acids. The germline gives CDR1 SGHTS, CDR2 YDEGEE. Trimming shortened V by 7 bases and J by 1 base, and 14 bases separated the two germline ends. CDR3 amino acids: CASLDARRNTGELFF. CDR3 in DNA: TGTGCCAGCCTCGACGCAAGGAGGAACACCGGGGAGCTGTTTTTT.

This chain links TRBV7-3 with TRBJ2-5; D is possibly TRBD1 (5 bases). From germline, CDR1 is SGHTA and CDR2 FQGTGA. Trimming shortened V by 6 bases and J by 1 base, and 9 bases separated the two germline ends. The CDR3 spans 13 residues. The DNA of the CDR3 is TGTGCCAGCAGTAGACAGCCCCAAGAGACCCAGTACTTC. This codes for CASSRQPQETQYF.

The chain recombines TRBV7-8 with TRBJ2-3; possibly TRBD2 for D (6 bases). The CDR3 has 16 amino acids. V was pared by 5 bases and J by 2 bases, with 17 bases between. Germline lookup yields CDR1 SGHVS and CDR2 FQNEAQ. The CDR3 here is CASSRWRDPITDTQYF. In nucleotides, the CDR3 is TGTGCCAGCAGCCGATGGCGGGACCCTATCACAGATACGCAGTATTTT.

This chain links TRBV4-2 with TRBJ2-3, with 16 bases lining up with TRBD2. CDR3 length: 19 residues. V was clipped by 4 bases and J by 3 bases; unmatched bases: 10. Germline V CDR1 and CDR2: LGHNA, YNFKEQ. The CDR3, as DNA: TGTGCCAGCAGCCCCTACCCGGGACTAGCGGGGGGGAGGACAGATACGCAGTATTTT. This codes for CASSPYPGLAGGRTDTQYF.

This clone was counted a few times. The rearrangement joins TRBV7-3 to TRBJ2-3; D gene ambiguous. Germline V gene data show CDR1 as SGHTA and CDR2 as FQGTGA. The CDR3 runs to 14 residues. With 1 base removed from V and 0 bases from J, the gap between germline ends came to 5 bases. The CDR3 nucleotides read TGTGCCAGCAGCTTAATGGCTAGCACAGATACGCAGTATTTT. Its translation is CASSLMASTDTQYF.

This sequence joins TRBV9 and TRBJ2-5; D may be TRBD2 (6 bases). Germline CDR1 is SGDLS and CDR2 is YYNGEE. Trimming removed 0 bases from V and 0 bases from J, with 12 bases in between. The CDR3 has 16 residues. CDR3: CASSVARTGDQETQYF. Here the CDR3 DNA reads TGTGCCAGCAGCGTAGCTCGGACGGGGGACCAAGAGACCCAGTACTTC.

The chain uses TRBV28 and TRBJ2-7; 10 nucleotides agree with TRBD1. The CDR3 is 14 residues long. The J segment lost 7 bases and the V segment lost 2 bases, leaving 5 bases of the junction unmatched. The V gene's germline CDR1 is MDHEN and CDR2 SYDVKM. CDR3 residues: CASSLGTGVYEQYF. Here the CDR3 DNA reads TGTGCCAGCAGTTTAGGGACAGGGGTATATGAGCAGTACTTC.

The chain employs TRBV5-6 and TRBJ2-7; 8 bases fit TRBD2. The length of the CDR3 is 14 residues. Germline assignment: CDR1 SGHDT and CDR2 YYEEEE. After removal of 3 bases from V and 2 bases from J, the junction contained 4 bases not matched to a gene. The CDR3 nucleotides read TGTGCCAGCAGCTCCCGCGGGGGGCCCTACGAGCAGTACTTC. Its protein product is CASSSRGGPYEQYF.

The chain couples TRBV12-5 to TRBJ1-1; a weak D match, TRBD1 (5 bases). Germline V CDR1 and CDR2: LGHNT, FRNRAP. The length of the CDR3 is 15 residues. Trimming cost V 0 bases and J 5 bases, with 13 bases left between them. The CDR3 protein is CASGLVTGDRTEAFF. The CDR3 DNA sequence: TGTGCTAGTGGTTTGGTAACTGGTGACAGAACTGAAGCTTTCTTT.

In DNA, the CDR3 is TGTGCCAGCAGCTTGACCAGGGGGACTAACATTCAGTACTTC. It is translated as CASSLTRGTNIQYF. The J gene is TRBJ2-4, the V gene TRBV5-6; possibly TRBD1 for D (7 bases). CDR1 and CDR2 (germline): SGHDT, YYEEEE. V was trimmed by 1 base and J by 7 bases, leaving 12 bases between them. This CDR3 is 14 amino acids long.

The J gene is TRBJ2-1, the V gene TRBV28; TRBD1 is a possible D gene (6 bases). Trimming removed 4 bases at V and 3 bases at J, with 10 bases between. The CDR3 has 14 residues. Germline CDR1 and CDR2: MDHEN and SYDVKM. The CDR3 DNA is TGTGCCAGCAGTTCCCAGGGGCTCTACAATGAGCAGTTCTTC. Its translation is CASSSQGLYNEQFF.

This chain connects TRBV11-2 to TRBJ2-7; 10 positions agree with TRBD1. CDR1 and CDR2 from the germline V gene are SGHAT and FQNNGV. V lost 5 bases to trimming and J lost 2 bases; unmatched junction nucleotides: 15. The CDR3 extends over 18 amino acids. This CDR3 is CASSPITRDRGVPYEQYF. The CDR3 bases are TGTGCCAGCAGCCCAATAACCCGGGACAGGGGAGTACCCTACGAGCAGTACTTC. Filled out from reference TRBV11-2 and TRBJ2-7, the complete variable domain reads EAGVAQSPRYKIIEKRQSVAFWCNPISGHATLYWYQQILGQGPKLLIQFQNNGVVDDSQLPKDRFSAERLKGVDSTLKIQPAKLEDSAVYLCASSPITRDRGVPYEQYFGPGTRLTVT.

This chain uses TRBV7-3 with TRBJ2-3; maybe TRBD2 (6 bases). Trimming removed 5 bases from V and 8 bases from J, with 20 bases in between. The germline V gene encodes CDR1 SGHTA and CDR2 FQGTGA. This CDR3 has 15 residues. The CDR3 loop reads CASSLGFGGYGTQYF. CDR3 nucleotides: TGTGCCAGCAGCCTAGGGTTTGGGGGGTACGGTACGCAGTATTTT. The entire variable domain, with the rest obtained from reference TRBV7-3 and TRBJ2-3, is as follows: GAGVSQTPSNKVTEKGKYVELRCDPISGHTALYWYRQSLGQGPEFLIYFQGTGAADDSGLPNDRFFAVRPEGSVSTLKIQRTERGDSAVYLCASSLGFGGYGTQYFGPGTRLTVL.

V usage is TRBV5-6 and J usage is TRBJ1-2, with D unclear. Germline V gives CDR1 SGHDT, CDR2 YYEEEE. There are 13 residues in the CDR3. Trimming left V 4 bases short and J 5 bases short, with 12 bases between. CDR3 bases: TGTGCCAGCAGCCAAAAGGGAGGGTATGGCTACACCTTC. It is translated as CASSQKGGYGYTF.